This T cell receptor beta chain was sequenced for a study of glioma-infiltrating T cells. The germline gives CDR1 MNHEY, CDR2 SMNVEV (reference sequence). The V segment lost 5 bases and the J segment 8 bases; nucleotides outside the gene matches: 13. This CDR3 has 16 residues. Turning to this clonotype: Its antigen is currently unknown. In this CDR3 the conserved last residue, phenylalanine or tryptophan, is missing, so a read error is likely.

Amplification of TCR alpha and beta CDR3 regions from RNA used iRepertoire nested multiplex PCR. One-step reverse transcription and amplification started from around 100-400 ng of tissue mRNA or PBMC total RNA. TCRdb passed the multiplex PCR reads through MiXCR, listing each CDR3 protein once. Of roughly 100,000 distinct CDR3 sequences listed, approximately 28% were seen once; the top ten hold about 40%. General study points: Very few CDR3 sequences were shared between tissue and blood. Non-neoplastic patients had below-expected tissue-blood divergence, while all gliomas exceeded expectation.

The specimen sequenced was glioma tissue, nonneoplastic brain tissue, or PBMCs (not recorded which). The J gene is TRBJ1-4, the V gene TRBV27, with 8 bases aligning to TRBD1. The receptor was derived from a human donor with low-grade glioma or glioblastoma, undergoing nonglioma brain surgery, or in good health (not recorded which). The CDR3 sequence: CASSPHRQGAGEKLFS. The CDR3 nucleotides read TGTGCCAGCAGTCCCCACCGGCAGGGGGCAGGGGAAAAACTGTTTTCT.